Below, one TCR beta chain is given with its context. This CDR3 has 12 amino acids. V lost 5 bases, J lost 5 bases, and 7 bases lay in between. Germline CDR1 LNHNV, CDR2 YYDKDF (reference sequence). The data derive from a study of technical replicates of blood from a handful of donors. Here immunoSEQ multiplex PCR was the method, and the copy in TCRdb shows in-frame clones only, minus some. The table has under 85,000 clones, around 88% seen once. This TCR derives from a human donor in good health. Some clones in this sample may be carry-over from other donors' samples. The rearrangement uses TRBV15 and TRBJ1-5, with a possible D match to TRBD1 (5 bases). Sequencing was performed on PBMCs. CDR3 nucleotides: TGTGCCACCAGCGCAGGGCATCAGCCCCAGCATTTT. This gives the protein CATSAGHQPQHF.